This TCR beta chain was sequenced for a study of cytomegalovirus exposure and HLA in healthy donors. Study at large: An early data release held tens of millions of unique TCRs from HLA-typed donors.

PCR amplification relied on 60 Vbeta primers (plus 13 Jbeta primers). Measured with immunoSEQ multiplex PCR; TCRdb has only the in-frame clones, and not every one. The data hold about 150,000 clones, with about 10% observed a single time. The V gene lost 5 bases and the J gene lost 3 bases, with 11 bases spanning the gap. Germline V gene lookup returns CDR1 LNHDA and CDR2 SQIVND (reference sequence). This CDR3 comprises 14 residues. This clone has a handful of counts. Sequencing input: PBMCs. The chain employs TRBV19 and TRBJ1-5; the D gene is possibly TRBD1 (6 bases). The sequence was collected from a man aged 50 to 60 in good health and CMV-seronegative. The CDR3 nucleotides are TGTGCCAGTAGTGAGGGGGTGATCAATCAGCCCCAGCATTTT. This encodes CASSEGVINQPQHF.